These 9 T cell receptor beta chains share one sample of origin, sequenced in a study of shared clonotypes between healthy human individuals. Here immunoSEQ multiplex PCR was the method, and the copy in TCRdb shows in-frame clones only, minus some. The data show approximately 700,000 clones, with roughly 73% seen just once and roughly 2% held by the top ten. The source material was memory CD4+ T cells sorted from blood. Stated subset: CD45RA-negative fraction. The receptors derive from a woman in her 30s in good health.

The gene calls are TRBV7-2 and TRBJ2-2, with 12 bases lining up with TRBD2. Germline loops: CDR1 SGHTA, CDR2 FQGNSA. CDR3 length: 16 amino acids. V was pared by 4 bases and J by 4 bases, with 4 bases of the junction left unmatched. The chain's CDR3 is CASSSTSGSGTGELFF. Here the CDR3 DNA reads TGTGCCAGCAGCTCGACTAGCGGGAGTGGCACCGGGGAGCTGTTTTTT.

The chain is built from TRBV30 and TRBJ2-2; possibly TRBD2 for D (5 bases). Trimming stripped 1 base from V and 6 bases from J, with 15 bases between. Germline V gene lookup returns CDR1 GTSNPN and CDR2 SVGIG (reference sequence). CDR3 size: 15 residues. Here the CDR3 DNA reads TGTGCCTGGAGTGAGGCTGGGAGACTGGCCGGGGAGCTGTTTTTT. Its translation: CAWSEAGRLAGELFF.

The J gene is TRBJ1-3, the V gene TRBV27; TRBD1 might be the D (5 bases). The CDR3 is 15 amino acids. V shed 5 bases and J shed 1 base, with 12 bases lying between them. From germline, CDR1 is MNHEY and CDR2 SMNVEV (reference sequence). CDR3 in amino acids: CASSPGGVSGNTIYF. The DNA of the CDR3 is TGTGCCAGCAGTCCCGGGGGGGTTTCTGGAAACACCATATATTTT.

The rearrangement joins TRBV5-1 to TRBJ1-2; 9 positions match TRBD1. The V segment lost 0 bases and the J segment 2 bases; nucleotides outside the gene matches: 2. Germline V gene sequence: CDR1 SGHRS, CDR2 YFSETQ. The CDR3 loop spans 15 amino acids. The DNA for the CDR3 is TGCGCCAGCAGCTTGGAGGACAGGGGAAACTATGGCTACACCTTC. Translation: CASSLEDRGNYGYTF.

The chain employs TRBV4-1 and TRBJ1-4; no reliable D call. Germline V gene data show CDR1 as MGHRA and CDR2 as YSYEKL. V was cut by 0 bases and J by 2 bases, with 10 bases left in between. This CDR3 has 16 residues. The CDR3 sequence is CASSQEAARTNEKLFF. The CDR3 region has the DNA TGCGCCAGCAGCCAAGAAGCAGCAAGGACTAATGAAAAACTGTTTTTT.

This clone appeared many times. This chain connects TRBV10-2 to TRBJ2-7, with D uncertain. CDR1 and CDR2 from the germline V gene are WSHSY and SAAADI. Deletions cut 7 bases from V and 5 bases from J, with 15 bases between. CDR3 length: 13 residues. The CDR3 DNA reads TGCGCCAGCAAAATGTCCGGTAACAACGAGCAGTACTTC. This encodes CASKMSGNNEQYF.

The chain employs TRBV7-7 and TRBJ2-3; 7 bases are a match to TRBD1. CDR1 is SSHAT, CDR2 FNYEAQ, per germline (reference sequence). V was clipped by 1 base and J by 6 bases; unmatched bases: 10. This CDR3 contains 16 residues. CDR3 in DNA: TGTGCCAGCAGCTTAGGCCACGGACAGGCCGCGGATACGCAGTATTTT. Its protein product is CASSLGHGQAADTQYF. Full variable domain (rest looked up from reference TRBV7-7 and TRBJ2-3): GAGVSQSPRYKVTKRGQDVTLRCDPISSHATLYWYQQALGQGPEFLTYFNYEAQPDKSGLPSDRFSAERPEGSISTLTIQRTEQRDSAMYRCASSLGHGQAADTQYFGPGTRLTVL.

Only one count was recorded for this clone. V usage is TRBV5-8 and J usage is TRBJ2-3, with 9 bases fitting TRBD2. Germline V lookup: CDR1 SGHTS, CDR2 YDEGEE. V gave up 10 bases and J gave up 3 bases; unmatched junction bases: 6. The CDR3 consists of 13 residues. The CDR3 sequence: CAGGSGRTDTQYF. In nucleotides, the CDR3 is TGTGCCGGGGGTAGCGGGAGAACAGATACGCAGTATTTT.

This chain connects TRBV14 to TRBJ2-5, with 14 bases aligning to TRBD2. CDR1 is SGHDN, CDR2 FVKESK, per germline. The junction had 5 bases not matched to a gene; V was cut back by 1 base and J by 4 bases. The CDR3 sequence is 17 residues long. The CDR3 DNA follows: TGTGCCAGCAGCCAAGTTTTAGGACTAGCGGGAGGAGAGACCCAGTACTTC. The encoded protein is CASSQVLGLAGGETQYF.